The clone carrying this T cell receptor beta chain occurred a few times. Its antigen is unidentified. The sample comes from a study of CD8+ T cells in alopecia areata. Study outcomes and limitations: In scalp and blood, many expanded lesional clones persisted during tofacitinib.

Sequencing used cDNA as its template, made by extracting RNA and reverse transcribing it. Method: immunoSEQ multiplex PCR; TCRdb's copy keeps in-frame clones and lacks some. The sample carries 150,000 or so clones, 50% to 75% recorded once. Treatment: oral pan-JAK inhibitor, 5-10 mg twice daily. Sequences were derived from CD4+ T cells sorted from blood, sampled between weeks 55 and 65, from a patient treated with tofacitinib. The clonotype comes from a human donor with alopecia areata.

CDR3 sequence reads: CAWSRRGTRILYGYTF. The DNA for the CDR3 is TGTGCCTGGAGTCGCCGGGGGACGAGGATTCTGTATGGCTACACCTTC. V gene TRBV30 combines with J gene TRBJ1-2; a possible D gene is TRBD1 (5 bases). This CDR3 is built from 16 residues. V dropped 2 bases and J dropped 5 bases, with 21 bases sitting between them. Germline-derived CDR1 and CDR2 are GTSNPN and SVGIG (reference sequence).